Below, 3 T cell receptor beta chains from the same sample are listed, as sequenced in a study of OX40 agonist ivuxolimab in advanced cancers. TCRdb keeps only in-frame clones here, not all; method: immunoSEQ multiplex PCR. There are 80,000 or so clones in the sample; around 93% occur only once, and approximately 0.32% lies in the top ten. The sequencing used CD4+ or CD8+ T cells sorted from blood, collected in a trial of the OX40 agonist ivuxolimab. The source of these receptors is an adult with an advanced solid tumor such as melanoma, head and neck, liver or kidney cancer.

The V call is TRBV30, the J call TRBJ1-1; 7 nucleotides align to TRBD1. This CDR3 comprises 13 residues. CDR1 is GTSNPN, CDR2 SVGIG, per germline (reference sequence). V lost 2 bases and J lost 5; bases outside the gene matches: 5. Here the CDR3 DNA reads TGTGCCTGGAGTAATCAGGGGGGAACTGAAGCTTTCTTT. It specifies CAWSNQGGTEAFF.

As DNA, the CDR3 is TGTGCCAGCAGCACGACAGGGTTGAACACTGAAGCTTTCTTT. Translating gives CASSTTGLNTEAFF. This chain connects TRBV9 to TRBJ1-1, with 7 bases identical to TRBD1. CDR1 and CDR2 (germline): SGDLS, YYNGEE. The CDR3 is made up of 14 amino acids. After removal of 4 bases from V and 0 bases from J, the junction contained 3 bases not matched to a gene.

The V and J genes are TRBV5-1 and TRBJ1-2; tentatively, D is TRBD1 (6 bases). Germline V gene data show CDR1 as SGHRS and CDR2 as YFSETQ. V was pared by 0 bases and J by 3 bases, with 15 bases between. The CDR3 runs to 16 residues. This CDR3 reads CASSLEESGAYYGYTF. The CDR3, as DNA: TGCGCCAGCAGCTTGGAAGAGTCAGGGGCGTACTATGGCTACACCTTC. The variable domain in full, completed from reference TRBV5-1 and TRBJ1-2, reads KAGVTQTPRYLIKTRGQQVTLSCSPISGHRSVSWYQQTPGQGLQFLFEYFSETQRNKGNFPGRFSGRQFSNSRSEMNVSTLELGDSALYLCASSLEESGAYYGYTFGSGTRLTVV.